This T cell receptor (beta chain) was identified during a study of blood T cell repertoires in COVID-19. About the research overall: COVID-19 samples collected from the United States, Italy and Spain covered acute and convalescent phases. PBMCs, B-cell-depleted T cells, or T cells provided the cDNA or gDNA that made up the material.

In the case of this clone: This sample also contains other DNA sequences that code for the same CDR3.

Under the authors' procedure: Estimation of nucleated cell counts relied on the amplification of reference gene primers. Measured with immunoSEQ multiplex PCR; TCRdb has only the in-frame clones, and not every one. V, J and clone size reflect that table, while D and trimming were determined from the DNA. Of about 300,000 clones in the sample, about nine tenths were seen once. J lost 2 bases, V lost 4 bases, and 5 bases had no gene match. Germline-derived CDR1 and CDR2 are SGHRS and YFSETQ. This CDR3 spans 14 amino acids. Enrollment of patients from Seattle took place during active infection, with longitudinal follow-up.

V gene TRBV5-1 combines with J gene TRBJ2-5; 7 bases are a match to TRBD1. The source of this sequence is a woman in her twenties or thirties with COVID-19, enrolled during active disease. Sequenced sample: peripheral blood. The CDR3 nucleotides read TGCGCCAGCAGCCTGGGACAGCTTCAAGAGACCCAGTACTTC. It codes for CASSLGQLQETQYF.